The clone carrying this TCR beta chain was recorded at least ten times. Its antigen is not known. The data were obtained in a study of metastatic and nonmetastatic thyroid tumors. Study-wide context: Comparison of repertoires was carried out across blood and tumor or nodule tissue from malignant and benign thyroid patients.

Overall study results and limits: In both blood and tumor samples, TCR beta diversity was reported significantly higher for malignant than benign nodules.

Authors' data handling: A papillary thyroid cancer distant-metastasis classifier was built from CDR3 differences across clinicopathological groups. TCRdb recomputed clones from the PCR reads via MiXCR. TCRdb, rather than the study authors, made the V and J calls. The sample gives around 28,000 clones, around 15% of which show up once; 4% to 5% is in the top ten. This CDR3 region has 14 residues. Germline CDR1 is SGHAT and CDR2 is FQDESV (reference sequence). V was trimmed by 6 bases and J by 4 bases, leaving 12 bases between them. No patient had received any treatment before thyroid surgery. The sequence was collected from a female donor with papillary thyroid cancer or a benign thyroid nodule (not recorded which). Some clones in this sample may be carry-over from other donors' samples. The J gene is TRBJ2-2, the V gene TRBV11-1; D is ambiguous. The sequencing sample was made of blood. CDR3 amino acids: CASRSQVSTGELFF. The CDR3 DNA sequence: TGTGCCAGCAGATCCCAGGTTTCCACCGGGGAGCTGTTTTTT.